This TCR beta chain was sequenced during a study of beta chain features in type 1 diabetes (dated by TCRdb to 2016 to 2018). With respect to the entire study: Mean age, gender distribution, total cell number and subset yield did not differ between patients and healthy donors. A total of over 90,000,000 sorted cells were examined across all samples, and a strong correlation was observed between cell number per subset and RNA yield. The study compared the TCRB repertoires of sorted circulating CD4+ T cell subsets in recently diagnosed type 1 diabetes patients with those in matched healthy donors. Regulatory and stem cell-like memory subsets were obtained from only 8 patients and roughly 8 healthy donors, while naive and central memory subsets were obtained from all 30 or so donors. The full study reports these points: The naive, central memory and regulatory TCRB repertoires appeared to resemble one another more closely among patients than among healthy donors. HLA sub-analyses involved small numbers of individuals, so any influence of HLA type on TCRB rearrangement remained unresolved. Because cDNA rather than genomic DNA was sequenced, highly expressing activated cells could have been over-represented, although no difference in activation and CD3 levels was found between groups. Shorter templates might be favored by PCR, yet because patient and control samples were amplified and corrected together, any such skew would affect both groups equally. A moderate but significant shortening of TCRB CDR3 length was observed in type 1 diabetes patients in all four CD4+ subsets. Patients with type 1 diabetes made fewer insertions and deleted more nucleotides at VDJ recombination sites, implying thymic rearrangement abnormalities.

As to this clone: It has no known antigen specificity. No base qualities exist here, and no much larger clone lies one base off it.

From the germline V gene, CDR1 is MRHNA and CDR2 is SNTAGT. The CDR3 sequence holds 14 residues, the cysteine and phenylalanine included. Kept here is only the CDR3 DNA, which spans 42 bases and is read in frame from base 1. Trimming costs V 4 bases and J 8 bases, and their ends lie 17 bases apart. A single peripheral blood draw of about 120 mL on average was collected from each donor into heparinised tubes. A BD FACSAria II and a panel including CD45RO, CCR7, CD25, CD127, CD95 and CD27 were used to sort naive, central memory, regulatory and stem cell-like memory CD4+ T cells. Every sorted population had a purity above 95%. PBMCs were isolated right away by Lymphoprep density gradient centrifugation and were stained directly, without culture. Samples were stained and sorted in pairs, with one healthy donor and one patient per experiment, so that batch effects were minimized. All of the isolated RNA was reverse transcribed with the High Capacity cDNA Reverse Transcription Kit, so expressed TCRB transcripts were sequenced. Naive, central memory and regulatory T cell samples underwent deep immunoSEQ sequencing, averaging about 3.57 million total reads per sample. After sorted cells were lysed in RLT buffer, RNA was extracted with DNase-treated RNeasy Micro or Mini kits, with the choice depending on cell number. To prevent cross-contamination, each cell subset was processed individually, whereas patient and healthy donor samples were processed jointly. TCRB sequences were amplified from cDNA with the immunoSEQ multiplex PCR, producing 87-bp fragments spanning the CDR3 region. Amplicons were sequenced on the Illumina HiSeq platform. Per the authors' processing: Synthetic template baselines were used to correct PCR bias computationally, reads within Hamming distance 2 were collapsed together, and singletons that could not be merged were discarded. Reads were aligned to IMGT to assign V, D and J genes, CDR3 length, and insertions or deletions at six rearrangement sites. Within each subset, clonotype counts were normalized to sorted cell number, after which true diversity and Gini coefficients were computed with the tcR R package. Repertoire sharing was quantified using the overlap coefficient calculated on TCRB nucleotide sequences. Sourced from immuneACCESS, this table was stored by TCRdb with only in-frame sequences that have V and J called. A share of the clones is absent; for the studies checked, an unresolved V gene accounts for under half, and the remainder has no known explanation. V, J and clone size are taken as reported in that table, and D and trimming were inferred from the DNA itself. This sample comprises 130,000 to 150,000 clones, nearly 50% of them detected only once. Of the sample, over 0.4% is held by the ten largest clones.

This receptor was identified in a man between 18 and 35 years old in good health. The sequence is built from TRBV6-4 and TRBJ1-2, and perhaps TRBD1 as D gene, on 6 matching bases. Material for sequencing was Tregs from blood. Interpreted using the paper, the cell subset or site label stands for: regulatory CD4+ T cells. The DNA sequence is TGTGCCAGCAGTGGGGGCGTGGGGGCGAGCGGCTACACCTTC. It translates to CASSGGVGASGYTF.